Sequencing of this T cell receptor beta chain was carried out in a study of T cells in Graves' hyperthyroidism and ophthalmopathy. Study-level points and caveats: The majority of expanded thyroid clonotypes above 0.001 also appeared in blood. Ophthalmopathy and stable hyperthyroidism were told apart by a 13 V-J model.

This clonotype was seen at least ten times. The antigen is undetermined. Template material for amplifying TCR beta CDR3 regions consisted of RNA transcripts. HTBI primers were employed in a first-round RT-PCR of the TCR CDR3. Via MiXCR, TCRdb re-called the multiplex PCR reads, giving one row per CDR3 protein. The table has about 290,000 distinct CDR3 sequences, roughly 13% seen once. Germline loops: CDR1 MNHEY, CDR2 SVGEGT. The length of the CDR3 is 16 residues. Germline trimming cut 0 bases from V and 4 bases from J; bases unmatched to any gene: 8. At first hyperthyroidism diagnosis, before any ophthalmopathy symptoms, the blood sample was collected.

This chain links TRBV6-2 or TRBV6-3 with TRBJ2-7; 8 nucleotides line up with TRBD2. The clonotype comes from a woman in her twenties or thirties with Graves' hyperthyroidism that later progressed to Graves' ophthalmopathy. The sample taken for sequencing was blood. Written as DNA, the CDR3 is TGTGCCAGCAGTTACTCGGGGGCGAGCGGGAGTTACGAGCAGTACTTC. This gives the protein CASSYSGASGSYEQYF.